This T cell receptor (beta chain) was identified in a study of blood T cells in healthy people across ages (dated by TCRdb to the mid-2010s). Regarding the research as a whole: In model experiments, template switching captured roughly one uniquely barcoded TCR beta cDNA molecule for every two T cells. The study measured age-related changes in TCR beta repertoire diversity using deep sequencing normalized with unique cDNA molecular identifiers. The donors were divided into four age groups: young (average around 16 years), middle-aged (about 39), aged (about 60) and long-lived (roughly 86). To avoid experimental bias, donors of different ages were distributed randomly across sequencing lanes. For two donors (one aged 18 to 30 and one aged 80 or older), the study analyzed two additional independent replicas of 1 million unique cDNA reads from the same blood draw.

The paper as a whole reports these results and caveats: Observed TCR beta diversity correlated strongly with the percentage of naive T cells measured by flow cytometry. As age increased, observed TCR beta diversity per million T cells dropped in a roughly linear way, and a significant reduction was already evident by age 40. Compared with the aged group, more naive CD4+ T cells, fewer expanded clones and increased TCR diversity were shown by the long-lived group, suggesting age selection. The CMV infection status of donors was not known, potentially confounding age-related changes in expanded clonotypes. Estimates of total diversity based on one million sequenced T cells were considered lower bounds and underestimates. Conclusive comparison of naive and antigen-experienced compartments was prevented by the profiling of bulk unsorted PBMCs.

Donors were a few dozen systemically healthy Caucasian individuals from Russia aged about 6 to 100 years. Approximately 9.3 milliliters of peripheral blood were drawn from each donor into EDTA-treated Vacutainer tubes. PBMCs were isolated by Ficoll-Paque density-gradient centrifugation, with at least 7 million obtained per sample. Trizol reagent was used to extract total RNA from PBMCs, with at least 6 micrograms per sample. For every donor, flow cytometry on a PBMC aliquot measured the percentage of naive CD45RAhigh/CD27high T cells. This clonotype was picked up many times. Its antigen is unknown. It has no much larger one-base neighbor in the sample; base qualities were not kept. Via the germline V gene (reference sequence), CDR1 is SEHNR and CDR2 FQNEAQ. V loses 6 bases, J loses 4 bases, and the germline ends lie 9 bases apart. From cysteine to phenylalanine, the CDR3 is 12 amino acids long. Just the 36-base CDR3 DNA is kept, in frame starting at base 1.

Library method: 5' RACE. Sequenced on an Illumina HiSeq 2500. The second PCR ran for about 6 to 12 cycles and used a J-beta primer mix along with a sample-barcoded 5' primer. A template-switch 5' adaptor carrying 12 random nucleotides introduced a unique molecular identifier onto each TCR beta cDNA molecule. Each sample yielded at least 3 million CDR3-containing paired-end reads. The Mint cDNA synthesis kit, primed by a TRBC-specific oligonucleotide, was used to synthesize first-strand cDNA from all RNA. All cDNA was treated with uracil-DNA glycosylase and then went through a first 18-cycle PCR with the universal primers M1SS and BC2_uni_R. The study's processing was this. Each sample was normalized by randomly selecting 1 million high-quality reads, each carrying a distinct molecular identifier. Reads sharing molecular identifiers were discarded rather than binned into consensus sequences. MiTCR, with a Q25 quality threshold and the strictest error-elimination algorithm, was used for CDR3 identification, clonotype clustering and error correction. A nonparametric unseen species model with Euler transformation was used to estimate lower-bound total TCR beta diversity. TCRdb redid the processing of the public reads, applying fastp at Q25 and MiXCR, and retained in-frame beta chains. Every CDR3 protein is listed once, alongside the most common genes and DNA of its rows. Here the V and J calls rest on TCRdb's processing, not on the authors' analysis. Counted in this sample were over 600,000 distinct CDR3 sequences; more than 50% of them appeared once. The ten largest clonotypes hold roughly 26% of the sample.

The chain links TRBV7-9 with TRBJ2-5; a confident D gene designation cannot be given. This receptor was taken from a man aged 40-49 years in good health. Sequenced: blood. The CDR3 has the sequence CASSLLGETQYF. The DNA reads as follows: TGTGCCAGCAGTTTATTGGGAGAGACCCAGTACTTC.